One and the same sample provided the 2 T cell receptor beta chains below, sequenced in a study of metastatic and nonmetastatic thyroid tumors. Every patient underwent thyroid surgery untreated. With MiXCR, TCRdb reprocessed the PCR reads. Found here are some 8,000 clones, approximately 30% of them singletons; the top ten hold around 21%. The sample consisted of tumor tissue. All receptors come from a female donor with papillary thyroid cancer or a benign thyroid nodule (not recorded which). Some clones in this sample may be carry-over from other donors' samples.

The CDR3 spells CASSQAGQQETQYF. CDR3 in DNA: TGCGCCAGCAGCCAGGCGGGACAGCAAGAGACCCAGTACTTC. This chain joins TRBV4-1 and TRBJ2-5, with a tentative D call TRBD1 (7 bases). The CDR3 extends over 14 amino acids. Trimming shortened V by 3 bases and J by 2 bases, and 10 bases separated the two germline ends. Germline V gene lookup returns CDR1 MGHRA and CDR2 YSYEKL.

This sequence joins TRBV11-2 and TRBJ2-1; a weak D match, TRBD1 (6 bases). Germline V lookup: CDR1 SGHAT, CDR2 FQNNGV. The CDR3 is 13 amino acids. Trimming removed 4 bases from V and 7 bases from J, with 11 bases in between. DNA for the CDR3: TGTGCCAGCAGCTCGCCACAGGGAAATGAGCAGTTCTTC. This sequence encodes CASSSPQGNEQFF.